Listed here are 19 T cell receptor beta chains from one sample, sequenced in a study of T cell responses to AZD1222 COVID-19 vaccine. Method: immunoSEQ multiplex PCR; TCRdb's copy keeps in-frame clones and lacks some. The sample has 120,000 or so clones, about 88% seen once. Sequencing was performed on peripheral blood, taken 28 days after the second AZD1222 dose. Receptor source: an adult who received the AZD1222 COVID-19 vaccine.

This chain links TRBV12-3 or TRBV12-4 with TRBJ1-2, with TRBD1 as a possible D gene (5 bases). The CDR3 sequence is 13 residues long. Between the trimmed V and J ends, which lost 6 bases and 4 bases, there was a span of 12 bases. CDR3 sequence (DNA): TGTGCCAGCAGACCCGGGGCGGGCTATGGCTACACCTTC. This translates into CASRPGAGYGYTF.

This clone was observed a few times. The rearrangement links TRBV5-1 to TRBJ1-5; possible D gene TRBD1, 5 bases. Trimming left V 4 bases short and J 2 bases short, with 13 bases between. The CDR3 totals 15 residues. Germline loops: CDR1 SGHRS, CDR2 YFSETQ. CDR3 bases: TGCGCCAGCAGCCCGGACGGGGCCGGCAATCAGCCCCAGCATTTT. Residues: CASSPDGAGNQPQHF.

A single count supports this clone. The J gene is TRBJ2-7, the V gene TRBV5-1; no clear D. Germline loops: CDR1 SGHRS, CDR2 YFSETQ. V lost 3 bases and J 0 bases, leaving 7 bases between the germline ends. CDR3 length: 13 residues. The CDR3 nucleotides read TGCGCCAGCAGCTCCGATATCTCCTACGAGCAGTACTTC. Encoded protein: CASSSDISYEQYF.

This rearrangement joins TRBV2 to TRBJ1-1, with D uncertain. Germline V gives CDR1 SNHLY, CDR2 FYNNEI. V was pared by 11 bases and J by 5 bases, with 15 bases between. This CDR3 has 12 residues. CDR3 nucleotides: TGTGCCGGCCTTCGATCGGGGACTGAAGCTTTCTTT. This codes for CAGLRSGTEAFF.

The chain has TRBV5-6 and TRBJ2-5; no clear D. The CDR3 has 14 amino acids. The V end was cut by 3 bases, the J end by 2 bases, with 11 bases between. Per the germline V gene, CDR1 is SGHDT and CDR2 is YYEEEE. CDR3 DNA: TGTGCCAGCAGCTCCTGGGTCAGTCAAGAGACCCAGTACTTC. This codes for CASSSWVSQETQYF.

The rearrangement uses TRBV5-5 and TRBJ1-6, with D perhaps TRBD1 (5 bases). With 0 bases removed from V and 12 bases from J, the gap between germline ends came to 13 bases. The CDR3 length is 14 residues. Germline V gene lookup returns CDR1 SGHKS and CDR2 YYEKEE (reference sequence). The CDR3 loop is CASSLERGGGPLHF. The CDR3 DNA is TGTGCCAGCAGCTTGGAAAGGGGCGGGGGACCCCTCCACTTT.

This chain joins TRBV7-2 and TRBJ2-7; 9 nucleotides align to TRBD1. Germline V gene lookup returns CDR1 SGHTA and CDR2 FQGNSA. The CDR3 is 14 residues long. The junction had 3 bases not matched to a gene; V was cut back by 5 bases and J by 1 base. The CDR3 sequence is CASSPDRGSYEQYF. DNA of the CDR3: TGTGCCAGCAGCCCGGACAGGGGTTCCTACGAGCAGTACTTC.

This chain links TRBV3-1 (or the pseudogene TRBV3-2) with TRBJ2-7, with D hard to call. The germline V gene encodes CDR1 LGHDT and CDR2 YNNKEL (reference sequence). With 3 bases removed from V and 6 bases from J, the gap between germline ends came to 15 bases. The CDR3 length is 14 residues. This chain's CDR3 is CASSHFKVSSEQYF. As DNA, the CDR3 is TGTGCCAGCAGCCACTTTAAAGTATCTAGCGAGCAGTACTTC.

The chain uses TRBV15 and TRBJ1-3; D is unclear. The CDR3 is 15 amino acids. The V end lost 0 bases, the J end lost 4 bases, and 10 bases lay between the germline ends. From germline, CDR1 is LNHNV and CDR2 YYDKDF (reference sequence). For the CDR3, the DNA is TGTGCCACCAGCAGAGACCTCCACGAAGGAAACACCATATATTTT. Translation gives CATSRDLHEGNTIYF.

This clone was found once. The rearrangement links TRBV5-1 to TRBJ1-2, with unresolved D. This CDR3 has 13 residues. The V gene's germline CDR1 is SGHRS and CDR2 YFSETQ. Trimming removed 7 bases at V and 4 bases at J, with 14 bases between. The CDR3 spells CASRGLEVYGYTF. The CDR3 DNA is TGCGCCAGCCGCGGATTGGAGGTCTATGGCTACACCTTC.

The CDR3 DNA is TGTGCCAGCAGCCTCTACCAGGGGCCCTCCTACGAGCAGTACTTC. Its protein product is CASSLYQGPSYEQYF. V and J are TRBV7-8 and TRBJ2-7; possible D gene TRBD1, 6 bases. The CDR3 has 15 residues. Germline V gene data show CDR1 as SGHVS and CDR2 as FQNEAQ. V gave up 5 bases and J gave up 0 bases, with 14 bases separating them.

The gene calls are TRBV18 and TRBJ2-4; 8 bases line up with TRBD2. The CDR3 is 15 residues long. With V trimmed by 0 bases and J by 7 bases, 5 bases remained unmatched. Germline V CDR1 and CDR2: KGHSH, LQKENI. The DNA for the CDR3 is TGTGCCAGCTCACCACCGGAGCGGGGGCGGAACATTCAGTACTTC. Its protein product is CASSPPERGRNIQYF.

This clone was counted once. The V call is TRBV19, the J call TRBJ1-5; tentatively, D is TRBD1 (5 bases). Germline CDR1 is LNHDA and CDR2 is SQIVND (reference sequence). V was shortened by 4 bases and J by 6 bases, with 10 bases between the two germline ends. This CDR3 comprises 13 residues. Here the CDR3 reads CASSNEQVQPQHF. The CDR3 DNA sequence: TGTGCCAGTAGTAACGAACAGGTTCAGCCCCAGCATTTT.

This clone was seen a single time. The gene calls are TRBV4-1 and TRBJ2-1, with D perhaps assigned TRBD1 or TRBD2 (5 bases each). The CDR3 sequence is 12 residues long. Germline assignment: CDR1 MGHRA and CDR2 YSYEKL. Trimming cost V 0 bases and J 15 bases, with 12 bases left between them. The CDR3 sequence: CASSQDSGRRFF. CDR3 nucleotide sequence: TGCGCCAGCAGCCAAGACTCGGGGCGTCGGTTCTTC.

The chain is built from TRBV2 and TRBJ2-5; possible D gene TRBD2, 6 bases. The ends were cut back, 11 bases at V and 1 base at J, with 14 bases in the middle. The length of the CDR3 is 13 residues. The germline gives CDR1 SNHLY, CDR2 FYNNEI. The CDR3 DNA reads TGTGCCCAGGAGGGCAGAGCCCAAGAGACCCAGTACTTC. As protein: CAQEGRAQETQYF.

The rearrangement joins TRBV5-1 to TRBJ2-2; D uncertain. CDR3 length equals 15 residues. Trimming pared 0 bases from V and 4 bases from J, leaving 10 bases between. The germline gives CDR1 SGHRS, CDR2 YFSETQ. The CDR3 is CASSLDKAATGELFF. CDR3 DNA: TGCGCCAGCAGCTTGGACAAGGCTGCCACCGGGGAGCTGTTTTTT.

The rearrangement links TRBV18 to TRBJ1-1; D remains ambiguous. Per the germline V gene, CDR1 is KGHSH and CDR2 is LQKENI. The CDR3 is made up of 14 amino acids. Trimming pared 6 bases from V and 10 bases from J, leaving 21 bases between. Here the CDR3 DNA reads TGTGCCAGCTCCCCCGCGGGAGGGAATTACGGAGCTTTCTTT. This encodes CASSPAGGNYGAFF. Full variable domain (remainder filled in from reference TRBV18 and TRBJ1-1): NAGVMQNPRHLVRRRGQEARLRCSPMKGHSHVYWYRQLPEEGLKFMVYLQKENIIDESGMPKERFSAEFPKEGPSILRIQQVVRGDSAAYFCASSPAGGNYGAFFGQGTRLTVV.

A few counts support this clone. The sample contains more than one DNA sequence encoding this CDR3. CDR3 sequence: CASSLGRGDTQYF. Written as DNA, the CDR3 is TGTGCCAGCAGCTTAGGTCGCGGAGATACGCAGTATTTT. This chain uses TRBV7-2 with TRBJ2-3, with D unclear. Germline V CDR1 and CDR2: SGHTA, FQGNSA. CDR3 length: 13 amino acids. V was trimmed by 1 base and J by 5 bases, leaving 7 bases between them.

The chain carries TRBV19 and TRBJ2-7, with D perhaps given as TRBD1 or TRBD2 (5 bases each). Germline-derived CDR1 and CDR2 are LNHDA and SQIVND (reference sequence). V was cut by 8 bases and J by 5 bases, with 16 bases left in between. The CDR3 runs to 13 residues. The CDR3 is CASRGRGAHEQYF. The CDR3, as DNA: TGTGCCAGTCGGGGACGAGGGGCGCACGAGCAGTACTTC.